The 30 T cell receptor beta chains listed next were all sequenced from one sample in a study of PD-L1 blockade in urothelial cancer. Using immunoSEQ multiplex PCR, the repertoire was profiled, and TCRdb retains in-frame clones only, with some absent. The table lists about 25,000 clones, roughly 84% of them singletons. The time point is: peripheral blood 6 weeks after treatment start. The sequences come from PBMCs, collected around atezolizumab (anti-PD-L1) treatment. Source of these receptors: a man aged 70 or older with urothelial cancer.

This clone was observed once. The DNA of the CDR3 is TGTGCCAGCAGTGACTACGCAGGGTATGGAAACACCATATATTTT. This codes for CASSDYAGYGNTIYF. This chain joins TRBV2 and TRBJ1-3, with D perhaps TRBD1 (5 bases). This CDR3 comprises 15 residues. Trimming removed 3 bases at V and 3 bases at J, with 12 bases between. Germline assignment: CDR1 SNHLY and CDR2 FYNNEI.

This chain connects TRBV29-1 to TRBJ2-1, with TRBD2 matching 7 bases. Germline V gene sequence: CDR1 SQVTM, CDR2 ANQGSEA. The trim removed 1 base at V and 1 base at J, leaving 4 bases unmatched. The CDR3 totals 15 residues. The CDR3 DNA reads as TGCAGCGTTGAAGTTCTAGCGGTATCCTACAATGAGCAGTTCTTC. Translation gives CSVEVLAVSYNEQFF.

Here the CDR3 DNA reads TGTGCCAGCAGCTTAGAGGGGGGCAGGGGGTCGGGGAACGAGCAGTACTTC. It specifies CASSLEGGRGSGNEQYF. The gene calls are TRBV7-6 and TRBJ2-7; D is possibly TRBD1 (7 bases). The V gene's germline CDR1 is SGHVS and CDR2 FNYEAQ. V lost 1 base to trimming and J lost 5 bases, with 21 bases between them. This CDR3 has 17 residues.

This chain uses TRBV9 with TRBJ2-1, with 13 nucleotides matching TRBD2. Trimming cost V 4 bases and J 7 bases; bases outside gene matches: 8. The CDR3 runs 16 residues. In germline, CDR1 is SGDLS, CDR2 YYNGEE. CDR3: CASSPRLAGGSNEQFF. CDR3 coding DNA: TGTGCCAGCAGCCCCCGACTAGCGGGAGGTAGTAATGAGCAGTTCTTC.

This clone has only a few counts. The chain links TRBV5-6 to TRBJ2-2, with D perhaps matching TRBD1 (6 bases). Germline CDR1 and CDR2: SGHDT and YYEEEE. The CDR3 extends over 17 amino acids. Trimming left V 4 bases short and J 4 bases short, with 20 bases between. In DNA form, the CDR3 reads TGTGCCAGCAGCCTTCAGGGGTTGGGAAGTTTCACCGGGGAGCTGTTTTTT. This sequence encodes CASSLQGLGSFTGELFF.

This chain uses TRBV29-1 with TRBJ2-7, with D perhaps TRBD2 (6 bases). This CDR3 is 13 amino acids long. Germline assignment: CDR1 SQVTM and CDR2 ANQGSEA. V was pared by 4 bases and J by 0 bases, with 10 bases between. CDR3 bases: TGCAGCGTTGTAGCCGGGGGCTCCTACGAGCAGTACTTC. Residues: CSVVAGGSYEQYF.

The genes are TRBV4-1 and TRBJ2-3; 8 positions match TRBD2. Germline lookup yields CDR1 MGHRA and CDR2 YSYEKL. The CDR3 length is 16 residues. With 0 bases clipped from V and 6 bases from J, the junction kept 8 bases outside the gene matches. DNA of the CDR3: TGCGCCAGCAGCCAAGAACATCAAGCGGGAGTGGATACGCAGTATTTT. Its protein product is CASSQEHQAGVDTQYF.

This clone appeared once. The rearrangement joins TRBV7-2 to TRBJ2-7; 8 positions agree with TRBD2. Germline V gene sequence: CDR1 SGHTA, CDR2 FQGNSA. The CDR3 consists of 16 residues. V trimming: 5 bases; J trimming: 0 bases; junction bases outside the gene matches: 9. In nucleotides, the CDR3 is TGTGCCAGCAGCCGTAGCGGGAATTACGACTCCTACGAGCAGTACTTC. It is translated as CASSRSGNYDSYEQYF.

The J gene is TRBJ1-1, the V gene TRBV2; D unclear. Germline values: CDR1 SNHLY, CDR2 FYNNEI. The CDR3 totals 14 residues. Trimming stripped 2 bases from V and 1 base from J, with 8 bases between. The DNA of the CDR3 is TGTGCCAGCAGTGAAACGGGTCCGAACACTGAAGCTTTCTTT. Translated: CASSETGPNTEAFF. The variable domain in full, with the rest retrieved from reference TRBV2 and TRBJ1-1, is EPEVTQTPSHQVTQMGQEVILRCVPISNHLYFYWYRQILGQKVEFLVSFYNNEISEKSEIFDDQFSVERPDGSNFTLKIRSTKLEDSAMYFCASSETGPNTEAFFGQGTRLTVV.

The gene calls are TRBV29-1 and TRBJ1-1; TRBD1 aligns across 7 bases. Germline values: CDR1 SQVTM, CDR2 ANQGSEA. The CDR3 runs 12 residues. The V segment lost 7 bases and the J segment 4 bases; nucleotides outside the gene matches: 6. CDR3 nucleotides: TGCAGCGGGGGACAGTTCAGCACTGAAGCTTTCTTT. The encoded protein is CSGGQFSTEAFF. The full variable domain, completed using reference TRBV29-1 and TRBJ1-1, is SAVISQKPSRDICQRGTSLTIQCQVDSQVTMMFWYRQQPGQSLTLIATANQGSEATYESGFVIDKFPISRPNLTFSTLTVSNMSPEDSSIYLCSGGQFSTEAFFGQGTRLTVV.

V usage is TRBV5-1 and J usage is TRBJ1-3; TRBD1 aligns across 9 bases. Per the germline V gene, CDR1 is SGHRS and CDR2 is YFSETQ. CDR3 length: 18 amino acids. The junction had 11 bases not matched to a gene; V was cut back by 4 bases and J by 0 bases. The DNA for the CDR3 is TGCGCCAGCAGCGGCTCGACAGGGGGGTTCCTCTCTGGAAACACCATATATTTT. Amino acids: CASSGSTGGFLSGNTIYF. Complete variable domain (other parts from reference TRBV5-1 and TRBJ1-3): KAGVTQTPRYLIKTRGQQVTLSCSPISGHRSVSWYQQTPGQGLQFLFEYFSETQRNKGNFPGRFSGRQFSNSRSEMNVSTLELGDSALYLCASSGSTGGFLSGNTIYFGEGSWLTVV.

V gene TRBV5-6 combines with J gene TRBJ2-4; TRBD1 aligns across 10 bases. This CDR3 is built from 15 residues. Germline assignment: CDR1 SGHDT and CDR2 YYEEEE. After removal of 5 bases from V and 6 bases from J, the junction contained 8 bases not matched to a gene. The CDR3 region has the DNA TGTGCCAGCAGATTCAGGGACAGGGGCTCAAACATTCAGTACTTC. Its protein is CASRFRDRGSNIQYF.

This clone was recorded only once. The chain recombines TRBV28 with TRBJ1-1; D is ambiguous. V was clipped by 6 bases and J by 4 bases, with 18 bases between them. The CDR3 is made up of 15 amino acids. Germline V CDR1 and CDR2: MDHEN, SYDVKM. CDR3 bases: TGTGCCAGCAGCCCCTCCGGGCGGGAGGGCACTGAAGCTTTCTTT. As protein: CASSPSGREGTEAFF.

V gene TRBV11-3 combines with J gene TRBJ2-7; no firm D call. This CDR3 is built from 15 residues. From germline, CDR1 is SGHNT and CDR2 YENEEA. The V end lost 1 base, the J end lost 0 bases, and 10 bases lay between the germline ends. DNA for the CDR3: TGTGCCAGCAGCTTAGGCCTAGATTACTCCTACGAGCAGTACTTC. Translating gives CASSLGLDYSYEQYF.

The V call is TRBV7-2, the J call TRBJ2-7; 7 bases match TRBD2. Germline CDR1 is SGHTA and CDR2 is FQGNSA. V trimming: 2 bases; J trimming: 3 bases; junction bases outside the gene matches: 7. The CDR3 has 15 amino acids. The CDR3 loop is CASSLNGGSFYEQYF. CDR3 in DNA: TGTGCCAGCAGCTTAAATGGCGGGAGCTTCTACGAGCAGTACTTC.

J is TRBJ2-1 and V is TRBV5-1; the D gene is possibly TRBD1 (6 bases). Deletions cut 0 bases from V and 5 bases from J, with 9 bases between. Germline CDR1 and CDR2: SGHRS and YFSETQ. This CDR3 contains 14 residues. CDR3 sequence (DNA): TGCGCCAGCAGCTTGGGACAGGACAACAATGAGCAGTTCTTC. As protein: CASSLGQDNNEQFF.

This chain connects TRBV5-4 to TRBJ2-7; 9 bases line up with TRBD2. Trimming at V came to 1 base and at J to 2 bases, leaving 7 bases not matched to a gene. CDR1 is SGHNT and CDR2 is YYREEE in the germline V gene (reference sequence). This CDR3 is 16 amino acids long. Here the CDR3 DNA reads TGTGCCAGCAGCTTGAGCCGCGGGGGGGAGCCCTACGAGCAGTACTTC. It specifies CASSLSRGGEPYEQYF.

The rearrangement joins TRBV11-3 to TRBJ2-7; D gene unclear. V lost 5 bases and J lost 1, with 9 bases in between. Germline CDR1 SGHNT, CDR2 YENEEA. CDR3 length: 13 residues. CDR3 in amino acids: CASSLSRSYEQYF. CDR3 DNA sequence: TGTGCCAGCAGCCTGAGTAGATCCTACGAGCAGTACTTC.

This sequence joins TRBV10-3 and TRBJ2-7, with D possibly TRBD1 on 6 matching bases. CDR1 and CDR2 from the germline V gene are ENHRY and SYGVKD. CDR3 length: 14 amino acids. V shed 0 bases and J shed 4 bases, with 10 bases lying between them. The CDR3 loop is CAISESTRGYEQYF. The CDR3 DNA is TGTGCCATCAGTGAGTCCACCAGGGGATACGAGCAGTACTTC.

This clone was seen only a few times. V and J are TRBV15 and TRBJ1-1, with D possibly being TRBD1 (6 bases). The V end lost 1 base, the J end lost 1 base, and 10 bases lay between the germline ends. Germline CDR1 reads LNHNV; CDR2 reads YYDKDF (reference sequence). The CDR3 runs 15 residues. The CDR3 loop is CATSRVGQTNTEAFF. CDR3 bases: TGTGCCACCAGCAGAGTCGGACAGACGAACACTGAAGCTTTCTTT.

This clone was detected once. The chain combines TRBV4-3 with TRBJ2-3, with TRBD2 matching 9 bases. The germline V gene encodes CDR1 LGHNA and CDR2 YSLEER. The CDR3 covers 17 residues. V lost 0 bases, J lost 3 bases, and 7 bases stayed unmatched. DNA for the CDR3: TGCGCCAGCAGCCAAGATCGATGGACTAGCGTTACAGATACGCAGTATTTT. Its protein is CASSQDRWTSVTDTQYF.

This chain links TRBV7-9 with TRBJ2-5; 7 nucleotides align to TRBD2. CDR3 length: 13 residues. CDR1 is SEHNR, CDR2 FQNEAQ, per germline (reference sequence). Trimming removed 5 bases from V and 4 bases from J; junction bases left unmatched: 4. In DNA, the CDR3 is TGTGCCAGCAGCCGGACTAGTTTAGAGACCCAGTACTTC. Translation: CASSRTSLETQYF.

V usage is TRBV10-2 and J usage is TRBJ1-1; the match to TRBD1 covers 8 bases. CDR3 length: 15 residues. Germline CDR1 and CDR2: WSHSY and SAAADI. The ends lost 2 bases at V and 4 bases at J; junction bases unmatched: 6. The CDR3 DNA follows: TGCGCCAGCAGTGAGGCGGACAGGGCGGGCACTGAAGCTTTCTTT. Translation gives CASSEADRAGTEAFF.

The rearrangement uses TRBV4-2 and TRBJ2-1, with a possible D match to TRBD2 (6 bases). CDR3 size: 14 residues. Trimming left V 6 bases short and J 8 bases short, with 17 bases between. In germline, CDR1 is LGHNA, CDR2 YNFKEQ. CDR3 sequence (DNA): TGTGCCAGCAGTCTAGCGAATTCGTTCGATGAGCAGTTCTTC. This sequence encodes CASSLANSFDEQFF.

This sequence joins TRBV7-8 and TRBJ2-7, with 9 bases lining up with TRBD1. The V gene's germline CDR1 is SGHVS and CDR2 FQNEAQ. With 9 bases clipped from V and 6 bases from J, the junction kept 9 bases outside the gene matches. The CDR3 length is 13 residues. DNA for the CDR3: TGTGCCAGACCGGGACAGGGAGCTCGCGAGCAGTACTTC. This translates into CARPGQGAREQYF. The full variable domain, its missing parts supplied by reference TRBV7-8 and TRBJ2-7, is GAGVSQSPRYKVAKRGQDVALRCDPISGHVSLFWYQQALGQGPEFLTYFQNEAQLDKSGLPSDRFFAERPEGSVSTLKIQRTQQEDSAVYLCARPGQGAREQYFGPGTRLTVT.

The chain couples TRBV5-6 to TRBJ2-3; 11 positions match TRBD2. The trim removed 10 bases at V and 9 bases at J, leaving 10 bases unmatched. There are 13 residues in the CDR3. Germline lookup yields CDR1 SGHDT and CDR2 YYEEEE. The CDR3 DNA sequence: TGTGCCGGAAGACTAGCGGGACAAGACACGCAGTATTTT. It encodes CAGRLAGQDTQYF.

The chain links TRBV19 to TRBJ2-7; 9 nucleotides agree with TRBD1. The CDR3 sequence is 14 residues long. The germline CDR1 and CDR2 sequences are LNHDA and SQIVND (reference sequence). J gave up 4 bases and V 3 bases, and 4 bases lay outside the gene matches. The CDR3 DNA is TGTGCCAGTAGTATTGGGACAGGGCCTTACGAGCAGTACTTC. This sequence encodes CASSIGTGPYEQYF.

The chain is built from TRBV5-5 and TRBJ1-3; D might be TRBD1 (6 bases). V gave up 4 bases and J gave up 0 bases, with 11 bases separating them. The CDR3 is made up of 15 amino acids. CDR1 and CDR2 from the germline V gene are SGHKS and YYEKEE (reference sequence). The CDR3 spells CASSGTFVSGNTIYF. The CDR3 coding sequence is TGTGCCAGCAGCGGGACATTTGTCTCTGGAAACACCATATATTTT.

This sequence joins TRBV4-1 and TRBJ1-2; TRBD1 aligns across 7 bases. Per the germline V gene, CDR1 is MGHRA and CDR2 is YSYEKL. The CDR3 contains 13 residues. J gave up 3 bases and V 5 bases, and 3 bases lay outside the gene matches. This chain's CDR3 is CASSGTGDYGYTF. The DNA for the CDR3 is TGCGCCAGCAGCGGTACAGGGGACTATGGCTACACCTTC.

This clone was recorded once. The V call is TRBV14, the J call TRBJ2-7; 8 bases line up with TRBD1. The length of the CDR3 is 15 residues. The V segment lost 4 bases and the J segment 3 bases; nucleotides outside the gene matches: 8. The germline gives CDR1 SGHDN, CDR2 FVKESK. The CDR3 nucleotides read TGTGCCAGCAGCCCTATGGACAGGGCGTACTACGAGCAGTACTTC. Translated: CASSPMDRAYYEQYF.